This T cell receptor (beta chain) came from a study of blood T cell repertoires in COVID-19. Sequencing used immunoSEQ multiplex PCR; TCRdb keeps in-frame clones, though not all of them. Of tens of thousands of clones listed, roughly 80% are singletons. Germline V gene sequence: CDR1 SGHAT, CDR2 FQNNGV. There are 13 residues in the CDR3. V was pared by 3 bases and J by 3 bases, with 8 bases between. Sequencing was performed on peripheral blood. The source is a man between 60 and 75 years old with active COVID-19. The V gene is TRBV11-2, the J gene TRBJ1-1; D is undetermined. The CDR3 DNA reads as TGTGCCAGCAGCTTGGGGAGAGACACTGAAGCTTTCTTT. Residues: CASSLGRDTEAFF.